The T cell receptor beta chain described here comes from a study of CD8+CD57+ T cells in acquired aplastic anemia. CDR3 and TCR beta VDJ profiling relied on genomic DNA as the template. MiXCR was run by TCRdb on the reads, yielding one entry per CDR3 protein. Among approximately 380,000 distinct CDR3 sequences listed, 65% to 75% were seen once. In the case of this clonotype: Its specificity is not known.

Whole-study results and caveats: Almost 30 shared CD8+ CDR3s appeared highly expressed within patients' immunodominant clones.

Germline CDR1 is ENHRY and CDR2 is SYGVKD. The CDR3 loop spans 15 amino acids. V was clipped by 8 bases and J by 5 bases, with 18 bases between them. The source of this sequence is a human donor in good health, serving as a control. The sample consisted of sorted CD4+, CD8+, or CD8+CD57+ T cells (not recorded which) from PBMCs. J is TRBJ1-4 and V is TRBV10-3; TRBD1 is a possible D gene (5 bases). CDR3 coding DNA: TGTGCCATCCAGGGAGGAACAGCGCAAAATGAAAAACTGTTTTTT. Residues: CAIQGGTAQNEKLFF.